This T cell receptor beta chain is drawn from a study of T cell responses to AZD1222 COVID-19 vaccine (dated by TCRdb to about 2021). Broadly, across the study: AZD1222 recipients with second doses at about 4 weeks or about 12 weeks were pooled, because spike-specific TCR depth and breadth did not differ between schedules. A total of about 230 trial participants underwent TCR sequencing, of whom 207 received two doses of AZD1222 and some 26 received two doses of the MenACWY control vaccine. Trial participants were enrolled by age into subgroups of 18-55, 56-69 and 70-plus years, and roughly 150, 30 and 60 TCR-sequenced participants, respectively, were included in these subgroups.

To note about this clone: Its antigen is unknown. Base qualities were left out, and no much larger clone turns up one base away.

The CDR3 contains 13 residues, cysteine and phenylalanine counted. The entry retains the CDR3 DNA only, 39 bases that are in frame from base 1. The trim is 2 bases for V and 4 bases for J, with a gap of 5 bases between the germline ends. The CDR1 and CDR2 encoded by the germline V gene are SGHTA and FQGTGA. The CDR3 regions of human TCRbeta chains were analyzed by immunosequencing. Regarding the original processing steps: TCRs in the repertoires were matched against a reference library of SARS-CoV-2-specific TCRs that had been generated with the MIRA antigen-specificity platform. Breadth was defined as the fraction of unique TCRs that were SARS-CoV-2-associated, and depth was defined as the fraction of total T cells that were SARS-CoV-2-associated. Each spike-specific TCR was assigned to its reactive spike region and to a CD4 or CD8 class using the MIRA data. Log10-transformed breadth and depth values were compared by one-way ANOVA with Sidak's multiple comparisons tests. Held by TCRdb, this immuneACCESS table contains in-frame sequences only and omits some clones. Under half of the omission traces to an unresolved V gene where checked; the cause of the rest is unknown. V and J calls and clone size come straight from that table; D and trimming were deduced from the DNA. Recorded for this sample are 100,000 or so clones; 80% to 90% of them occurred a single time. 6.3% of the sample rests with the top ten.

The time point label here, explained by the study, means: baseline before first vaccination. The vaccinee samples were drawn from two UK trials, COV001 and COV002, one of which was a single-blind randomized controlled phase 2/3 trial testing AZD1222 (ChAdOx1 nCoV-19) in healthy adults. For TCRbeta chain sequencing, PBMC samples from trial participants were taken at day 0 and at day 28 after the second dose. The study at large found these results: Vaccine-associated CD4 TCRs spanned the whole spike protein, with dominant responses in regions 160-218 and 743-854. Spike-specific TCR breadth and depth rose significantly after two AZD1222 doses compared with day 0 and with MenACWY recipients. Participants were mostly white British and included more females than males, and it was suggested by the authors that clonal diversity may have been underestimated. In the small 56-69-year group, the increase in depth fell short of significance, most likely because of low power. Reportedly, almost half of the unique spike-specific TCRs recognized epitopes lying outside the regions that are mutated in the B.1.351 and B.1.1.7 variants. Conclusions about previously exposed vaccinees were limited because only a handful of AZD1222 recipients were SARS-CoV-2 seropositive at baseline. No day 14 peak-response samples were available, so repertoires were characterized only after the peak T cell response.

This sequence uses TRBV7-3 and TRBJ2-2; no D gene can be assigned with confidence. This sample comprised peripheral blood, obtained on day 0 of AZD1222 vaccination. The sequence was collected from an adult in good health. CDR3 protein: CASSLRITGELFF. The nucleotides read TGTGCCAGCAGCTTACGGATCACCGGGGAGCTGTTTTTT.